This T cell receptor beta chain derives from a study of cytomegalovirus exposure and HLA in healthy donors. General study results and limits: In most subjects, TCR beta sequences reportedly gave accurate predictions of HLA-A and HLA-B alleles. Another analysis was done later, and it associated approximately 17,000 TCR beta sequences with HLA alleles at 0.05 false discovery rate. Among TCR beta chains, those listed as cytomegalovirus-associated numbered under 200.

The CDR3 has 15 residues. V lost 4 bases and J lost 0, with 11 bases in between. Germline V gene data show CDR1 as MGHDK and CDR2 as SYGVNS. Worth noting for this clone: Its antigen remains unidentified.

PCR involved 60 Vbeta and 13 Jbeta primers. Clones were read by immunoSEQ multiplex PCR, and TCRdb kept only the in-frame ones, dropping some. The table records around 170,000 clones, roughly 71% of them present only once. The receptor's source is a girl between 5 and 17 years old in good health and CMV-seronegative. The chain links TRBV25-1 to TRBJ2-3, with TRBD1 as a possible D gene (6 bases). The sample was PBMCs. The CDR3 reads CASSAQGSSTDTQYF. The CDR3 DNA reads TGTGCCAGCAGTGCCCAGGGGTCTAGCACAGATACGCAGTATTTT. The variable domain in full, completed from reference TRBV25-1 and TRBJ2-3, reads EADIYQTPRYLVIGTGKKITLECSQTMGHDKMYWYQQDPGMELHLIHYSYGVNSTEKGDLSSESTVSRIRTEHFPLTLESARPSHTSQYLCASSAQGSSTDTQYFGPGTRLTVL.